This T cell receptor beta chain was found in a study of T cells in Graves' hyperthyroidism and ophthalmopathy (dated by TCRdb to the late 2010s). Background for the entire study: Peripheral blood samples were taken at the time of initial diagnosis, prior to any treatment. To identify TCR V-J signatures that set the groups apart, the researchers used a discovery cohort of 100 or so patients, made up of approximately 43 with Graves' ophthalmopathy and around 58 with stable Graves' hyperthyroidism. Whether ophthalmopathy could be predicted prospectively was tested in an independent validation cohort made up of under 20 hyperthyroidism patients plus 17 patients who later progressed to ophthalmopathy. For training and testing, the 80 to 100 patients in the discovery cohort were randomly divided in a 7:3 ratio. In addition, the study compared T-cell repertoires in thyroid tissue and in blood from roughly 6 Graves' hyperthyroidism patients. After blood sampling, hyperthyroidism patients were treated with methimazole at a starting dose of 30 mg daily, and ophthalmopathy patients were treated with high-dose intravenous methylprednisolone. TCR Vbeta CDR3 sequencing of approximately 140 peripheral blood samples (under 45 ophthalmopathy, around 80 hyperthyroidism and approximately 17 progressor patients) is reported in the paper. Summary of the overall study and its limitations: Most expanded thyroid clonotypes (frequency above 0.001) were also detected in blood, a finding suggesting that blood repertoires may reflect thyroid immune responses. A 13 V-J signature model separated ophthalmopathy from stable hyperthyroidism, with over 85% sensitivity and about 81% specificity in cross-validation and 80%/75% in testing. In validation, the model predicted progression to ophthalmopathy a median of 6.5 months before onset, with over 55% sensitivity and around 76% specificity. Sample size was not statistically predetermined, and blinding of investigators to group allocation was not performed.

From the cysteine up to the phenylalanine, the CDR3 has a length of 14 residues. Left in the record is the CDR3 DNA by itself, 42 bases read in frame from the first base. Trimming at the junction amounts to 0 bases on V and 10 bases on J, and the germline ends lie 18 bases apart. Sequences GTSNPN (CDR1) and SVGIG (CDR2) are obtained from the germline V gene (reference sequence). Amplification of TCR beta CDR3 regions was carried out from RNA transcripts. The TCR CDR3 was subjected to a first round of RT-PCR using the HTBI primer set and the Qiagen OneStep RT-PCR kit. The libraries were constructed in a second round of multiplex PCR and then size-selected and purified. Paired-end sequencing of the libraries was performed with 100 bp reads on an Illumina HiSeq2000. Per the original workflow: SOAPnuke was used to process the raw data, removing reads that contained adapters or uncalled bases, had a mean Phred below 15, or lacked an exact match to the constant primer or identifier. COPE v1.2.5 was used to merge high-quality paired reads, and clonotypes were defined as unique nucleotide sequences. MiTCR v1.1 was used to align the clonotypes against IMGT TRBV, TRBD and TRBJ reference segments. The analysis was restricted to V-J combinations with a frequency above 0.0001, which together covered roughly 99% of the repertoires. A TCS score was defined as the ratio between F50 (clonal expansion) and ExV (chaos), using BLOSUM62-based TCRdist between CDR3 peptides within each V-J. Welch's t-statistics and random forest reduced roughly 500 V-J features to 10 to 15, which were used in a naive Bayes classifier (R e1071). In TCRdb, the public reads were trimmed at Q25 with fastp and aligned with MiXCR, with productive beta chains retained. Each record represents a unique CDR3 protein, reported with the most common genes and DNA among its rows. For this entry, the V and J calls and clone size follow TCRdb and not the study's own pipeline. The sample records about 500,000 distinct CDR3 sequences, 15% to 20% of which are singletons. The ten top clones hold approximately 18% of the sample.

In the ophthalmopathy patients, disease was moderately to severely active, with a Clinical Activity Score of 3 or more, a NOSPECS grade of 4 or more, and a duration of less than 3 months. The study excluded patients with uncontrolled infections, other autoimmune diseases, pregnancy or lactation. Diagnoses were based on clinical symptoms, serum thyroxine and TRAb, thyroid ultrasound and orbital computed tomography. Ficoll-Paque density gradient centrifugation was used to isolate PBMCs from 8.5 to 10 ml of fresh peripheral blood. Trizol reagent was used to extract total RNA, and RNA quality was then checked on an Agilent 2100 Bioanalyzer. Comment on this clonotype: The antigen it recognizes is unknown. This may come from a read error, since a much larger clone is one base off.

The sample consisted of blood. The origin of this receptor is a woman aged 18-29 years with Graves' ophthalmopathy. This receptor chain uses TRBV30 and TRBJ1-1, with the identity of the D gene unclear. The CDR3: CAWSVRVMGAGAFF. In nucleotide form, the sequence is TGTGCCTGGAGTGTACGCGTAATGGGAGCTGGAGCTTTCTTT.